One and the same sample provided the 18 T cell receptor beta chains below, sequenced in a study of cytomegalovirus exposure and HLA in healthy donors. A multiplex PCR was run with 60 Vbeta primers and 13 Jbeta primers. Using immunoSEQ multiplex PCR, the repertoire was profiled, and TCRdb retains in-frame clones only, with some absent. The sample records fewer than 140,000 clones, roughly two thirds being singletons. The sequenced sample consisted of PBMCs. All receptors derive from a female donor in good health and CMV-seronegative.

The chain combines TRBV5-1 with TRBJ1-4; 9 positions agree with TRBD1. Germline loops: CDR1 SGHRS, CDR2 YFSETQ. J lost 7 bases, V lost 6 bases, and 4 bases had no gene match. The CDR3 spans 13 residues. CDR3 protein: CASTTGGSEKLFF. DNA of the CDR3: TGCGCCAGCACCACAGGGGGCAGTGAAAAACTGTTTTTT.

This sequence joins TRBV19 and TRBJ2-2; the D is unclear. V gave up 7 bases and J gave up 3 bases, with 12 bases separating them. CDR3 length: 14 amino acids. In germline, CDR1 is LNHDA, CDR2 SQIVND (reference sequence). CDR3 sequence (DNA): TGTGCCAGTATGGTCACAGCTGACACCGGGGAGCTGTTTTTT. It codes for CASMVTADTGELFF. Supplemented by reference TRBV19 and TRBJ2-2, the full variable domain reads DGGITQSPKYLFRKEGQNVTLSCEQNLNHDAMYWYRQDPGQGLRLIYYSQIVNDFQKGDIAEGYSVSREKKESFPLTVTSAQKNPTAFYLCASMVTADTGELFFGEGSRLTVL.

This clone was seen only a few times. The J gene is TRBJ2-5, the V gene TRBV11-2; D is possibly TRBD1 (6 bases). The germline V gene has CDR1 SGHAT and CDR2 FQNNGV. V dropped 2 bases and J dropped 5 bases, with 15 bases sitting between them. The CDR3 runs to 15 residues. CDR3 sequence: CASSLNWGPGETQYF. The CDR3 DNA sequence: TGTGCCAGCAGCTTAAATTGGGGGCCAGGGGAGACCCAGTACTTC.

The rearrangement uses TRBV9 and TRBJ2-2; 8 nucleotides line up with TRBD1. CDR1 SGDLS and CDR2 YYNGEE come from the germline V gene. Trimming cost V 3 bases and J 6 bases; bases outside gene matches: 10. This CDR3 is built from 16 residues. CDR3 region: CASSALTGVKAGELFF. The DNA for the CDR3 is TGTGCCAGCAGCGCGTTGACAGGGGTAAAAGCCGGGGAGCTGTTTTTT.

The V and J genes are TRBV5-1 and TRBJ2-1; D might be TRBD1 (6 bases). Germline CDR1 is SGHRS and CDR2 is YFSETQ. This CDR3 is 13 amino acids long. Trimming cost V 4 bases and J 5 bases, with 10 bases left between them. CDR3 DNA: TGCGCCAGCAGCGCTGGACAGAACAATGAGCAGTTCTTC. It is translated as CASSAGQNNEQFF.

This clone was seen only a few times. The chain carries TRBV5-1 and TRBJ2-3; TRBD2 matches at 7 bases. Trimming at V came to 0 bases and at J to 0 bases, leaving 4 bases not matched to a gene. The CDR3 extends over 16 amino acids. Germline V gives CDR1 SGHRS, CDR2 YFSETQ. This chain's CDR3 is CASSLDGLGSTDTQYF. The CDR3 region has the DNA TGCGCCAGCAGCTTGGACGGACTAGGGAGCACAGATACGCAGTATTTT.

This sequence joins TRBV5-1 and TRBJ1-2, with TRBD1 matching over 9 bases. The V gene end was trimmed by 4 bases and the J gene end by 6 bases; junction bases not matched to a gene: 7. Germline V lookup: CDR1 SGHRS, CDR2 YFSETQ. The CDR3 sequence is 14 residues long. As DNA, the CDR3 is TGCGCCAGCAGCACCCGACAGGGGGTGGATGGCTACACCTTC. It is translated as CASSTRQGVDGYTF.

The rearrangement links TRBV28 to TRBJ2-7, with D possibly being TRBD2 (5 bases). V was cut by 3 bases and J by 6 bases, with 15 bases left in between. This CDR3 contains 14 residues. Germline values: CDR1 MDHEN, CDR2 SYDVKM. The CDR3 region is CASSFQLAGGEQYF. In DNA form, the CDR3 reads TGTGCCAGCAGTTTCCAACTTGCGGGCGGCGAGCAGTACTTC.

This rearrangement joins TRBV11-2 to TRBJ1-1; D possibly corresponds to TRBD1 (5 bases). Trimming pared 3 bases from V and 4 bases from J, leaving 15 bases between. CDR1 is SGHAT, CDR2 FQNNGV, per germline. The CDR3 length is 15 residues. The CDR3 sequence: CASSFSGPRGTEAFF. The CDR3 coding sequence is TGTGCCAGCAGCTTTTCTGGGCCAAGGGGCACTGAAGCTTTCTTT.

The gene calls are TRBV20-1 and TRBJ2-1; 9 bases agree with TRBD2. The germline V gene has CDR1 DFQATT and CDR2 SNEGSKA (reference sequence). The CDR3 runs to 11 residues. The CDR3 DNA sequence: TGCGTAGCGGGAGAGTACAATGAGCAGTTCTTC. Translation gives CVAGEYNEQFF.

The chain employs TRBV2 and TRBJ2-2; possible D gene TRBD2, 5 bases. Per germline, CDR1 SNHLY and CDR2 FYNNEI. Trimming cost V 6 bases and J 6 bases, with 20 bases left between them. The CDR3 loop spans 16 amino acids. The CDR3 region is CASSLGRLGAAGELFF. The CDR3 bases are TGTGCCAGCAGCCTCGGGCGTCTGGGAGCAGCCGGGGAGCTGTTTTTT. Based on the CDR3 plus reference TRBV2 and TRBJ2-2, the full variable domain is EPEVTQTPSHQVTQMGQEVILRCVPISNHLYFYWYRQILGQKVEFLVSFYNNEISEKSEIFDDQFSVERPDGSNFTLKIRSTKLEDSAMYFCASSLGRLGAAGELFFGEGSRLTVL.

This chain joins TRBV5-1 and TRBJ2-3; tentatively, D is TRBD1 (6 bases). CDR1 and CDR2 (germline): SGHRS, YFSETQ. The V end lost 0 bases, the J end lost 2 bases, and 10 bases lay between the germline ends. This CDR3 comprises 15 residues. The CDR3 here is CASSLADSYTDTQYF. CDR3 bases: TGCGCCAGCAGCTTGGCGGACAGTTACACAGATACGCAGTATTTT.

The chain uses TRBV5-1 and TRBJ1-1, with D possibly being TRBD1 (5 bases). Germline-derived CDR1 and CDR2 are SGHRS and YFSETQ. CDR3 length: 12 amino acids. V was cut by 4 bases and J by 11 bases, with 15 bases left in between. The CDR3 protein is CASSGGLSRAFF. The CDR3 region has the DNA TGCGCCAGCAGCGGGGGGTTAAGTCGCGCTTTCTTT. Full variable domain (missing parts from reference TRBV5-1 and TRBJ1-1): KAGVTQTPRYLIKTRGQQVTLSCSPISGHRSVSWYQQTPGQGLQFLFEYFSETQRNKGNFPGRFSGRQFSNSRSEMNVSTLELGDSALYLCASSGGLSRAFFGQGTRLTVV.

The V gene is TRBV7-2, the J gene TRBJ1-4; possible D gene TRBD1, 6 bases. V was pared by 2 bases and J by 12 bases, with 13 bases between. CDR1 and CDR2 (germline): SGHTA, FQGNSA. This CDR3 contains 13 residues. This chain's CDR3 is CASSLRGQQQLFF. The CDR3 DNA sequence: TGTGCCAGCAGCTTACGCGGACAGCAGCAACTGTTTTTT.

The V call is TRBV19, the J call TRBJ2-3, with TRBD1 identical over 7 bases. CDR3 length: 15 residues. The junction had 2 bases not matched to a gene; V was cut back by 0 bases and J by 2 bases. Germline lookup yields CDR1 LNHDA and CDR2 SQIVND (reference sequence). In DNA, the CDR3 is TGTGCCAGTAGTATAGAGACAGGGCCCACAGATACGCAGTATTTT. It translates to CASSIETGPTDTQYF.

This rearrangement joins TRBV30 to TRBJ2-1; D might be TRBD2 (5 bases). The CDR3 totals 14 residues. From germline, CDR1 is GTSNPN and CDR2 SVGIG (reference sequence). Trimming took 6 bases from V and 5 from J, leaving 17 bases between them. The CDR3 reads CACDESGGHNEQFF. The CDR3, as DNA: TGTGCCTGCGACGAGAGCGGCGGACACAATGAGCAGTTCTTC. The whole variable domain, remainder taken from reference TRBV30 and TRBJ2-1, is SQTIHQWPATLVQPVGSPLSLECTVEGTSNPNLYWYRQAAGRGLQLLFYSVGIGQISSEVPQNLSASRPQDRQFILSSKKLLLSDSGFYLCACDESGGHNEQFFGPGTRLTVL.

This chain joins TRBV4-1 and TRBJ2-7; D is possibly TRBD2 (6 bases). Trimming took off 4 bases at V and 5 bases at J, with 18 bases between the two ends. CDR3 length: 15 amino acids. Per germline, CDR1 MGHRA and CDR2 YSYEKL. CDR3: CASSLYGGLSDEQYF. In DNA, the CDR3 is TGCGCCAGCAGCCTGTACGGGGGATTAAGCGACGAGCAGTACTTC.

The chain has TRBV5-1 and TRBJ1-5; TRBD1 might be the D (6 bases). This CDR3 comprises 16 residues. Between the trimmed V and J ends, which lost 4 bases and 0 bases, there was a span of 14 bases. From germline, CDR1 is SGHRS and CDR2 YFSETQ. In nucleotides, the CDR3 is TGCGCCAGCAGCCAGGGGACCCCCAGTAGCAATCAGCCCCAGCATTTT. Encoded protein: CASSQGTPSSNQPQHF.